The 32 T cell receptor beta chains listed next were all sequenced from one sample in a study of blood T cell repertoires in COVID-19. Clones were read by immunoSEQ multiplex PCR, and TCRdb kept only the in-frame ones, dropping some. Of 87,000 or so clones in the sample, more than 75% were seen once. Sequences were obtained from peripheral blood. The origin of the receptors is a man aged 40-49 years with acute or convalescent COVID-19.

This clone came up once. This chain links TRBV19 with TRBJ1-5; 8 bases are a match to TRBD1. CDR3 length equals 14 residues. CDR1 is LNHDA and CDR2 is SQIVND in the germline V gene (reference sequence). With V trimmed by 4 bases and J by 7 bases, 6 bases remained unmatched. This chain's CDR3 is CASSTQGAGQPQHF. DNA of the CDR3: TGTGCCAGTAGTACCCAGGGGGCAGGACAGCCCCAGCATTTT.

The chain combines TRBV29-1 with TRBJ2-5; TRBD1 matches at 10 bases. Germline V CDR1 and CDR2: SQVTM, ANQGSEA. The CDR3 covers 14 residues. The junction had 12 bases not matched to a gene; V was cut back by 5 bases and J by 9 bases. CDR3 amino acids: CSVSRDRGPKAQYF. CDR3 nucleotide sequence: TGCAGCGTTTCCCGGGACAGGGGCCCAAAGGCCCAGTACTTC. The full variable domain, its missing parts supplied by reference TRBV29-1 and TRBJ2-5, is SAVISQKPSRDICQRGTSLTIQCQVDSQVTMMFWYRQQPGQSLTLIATANQGSEATYESGFVIDKFPISRPNLTFSTLTVSNMSPEDSSIYLCSVSRDRGPKAQYFGPGTRLLVL.

This clone was picked up one time. The genes are TRBV19 and TRBJ2-1, with 14 bases fitting TRBD2. The trim removed 5 bases at V and 8 bases at J, leaving 8 bases unmatched. CDR1 and CDR2 from the germline V gene are LNHDA and SQIVND (reference sequence). CDR3 length: 16 amino acids. For the CDR3, the DNA is TGTGCCAGTAGTCCAGGGACTAGCGGGAGTGTCCATGAGCAGTTCTTC. Protein product: CASSPGTSGSVHEQFF.

The chain recombines TRBV7-8 with TRBJ1-2; 12 bases line up with TRBD1. The CDR3 is 12 amino acids. The V and J ends lost 8 bases and 6 bases, in that order; junction bases with no gene match: 1. Germline V gene lookup returns CDR1 SGHVS and CDR2 FQNEAQ. CDR3 sequence (DNA): TGTGCCAGCGGGACAGGGGGCGATGGCTACACCTTC. This gives the protein CASGTGGDGYTF.

The CDR3 bases are TGTGCTAGTGGTCACTGTCCTTTGCAGGACAAAGTCGGGCACGTCCTGACTTTC. It translates to CASGHCPLQDKVGHVLTF. V gene TRBV12-5 combines with J gene TRBJ2-6, with D possibly being TRBD1 (5 bases). CDR3 size: 18 residues. Germline V gene sequence: CDR1 LGHNT, CDR2 FRNRAP. V lost 5 bases to trimming and J lost 11 bases, with 28 bases between them.

The genes are TRBV6-5 and TRBJ1-2, with 8 bases lining up with TRBD1. The CDR3 is 14 amino acids. Germline CDR1 MNHEY, CDR2 SVGAGI. V gave up 3 bases and J gave up 6 bases; unmatched junction bases: 6. The chain's CDR3 is CASSYNQGADGYTF. The CDR3 DNA reads as TGTGCCAGCAGTTATAACCAGGGGGCTGATGGCTACACCTTC.

The chain uses TRBV9 and TRBJ1-4; tentatively, D is TRBD1 (5 bases). V was shortened by 4 bases and J by 0 bases, with 16 bases between the two germline ends. The CDR3 loop spans 17 amino acids. CDR1 and CDR2 (germline): SGDLS, YYNGEE. CDR3 coding DNA: TGTGCCAGCAGCAAAAGGACGGGGGGGACAACTAATGAAAAACTGTTTTTT. Protein product: CASSKRTGGTTNEKLFF.

The chain links TRBV19 to TRBJ1-4; D not resolved. Trimming took off 5 bases at V and 2 bases at J, with 9 bases between the two ends. The CDR3 consists of 14 residues. The V gene's germline CDR1 is LNHDA and CDR2 SQIVND (reference sequence). The CDR3 sequence: CASSPSGTNEKLFF. In nucleotides, the CDR3 is TGTGCCAGTAGTCCTTCGGGGACTAATGAAAAACTGTTTTTT.

The chain recombines TRBV5-1 with TRBJ1-3; tentatively, D is TRBD1 (6 bases). Germline V gene sequence: CDR1 SGHRS, CDR2 YFSETQ. With 3 bases removed from V and 4 bases from J, the gap between germline ends came to 14 bases. The CDR3 runs to 15 residues. CDR3 DNA sequence: TGCGCCAGCAGCTCCGATCAGGGGAGCGGAAACACCATATATTTT. This encodes CASSSDQGSGNTIYF.

This CDR3 reads CASSYKWAGTGELFF. The CDR3 nucleotides are TGTGCCAGCAGTTACAAGTGGGCGGGGACCGGGGAGCTGTTTTTT. The chain is built from TRBV6-5 and TRBJ2-2; the D gene is possibly TRBD2 (6 bases). V was clipped by 2 bases and J by 5 bases, with 12 bases between them. The CDR3 has 15 residues. Germline V gives CDR1 MNHEY, CDR2 SVGAGI.

Concerning this clone: One end of the junction is discordant with germline, which a read error may explain. The sample holds other DNA sequences that translate to the same CDR3. The rearrangement joins TRBV6-5 to TRBJ1-1, with 9 bases lining up with TRBD1. This CDR3 has 14 amino acids. From germline, CDR1 is MNHEY and CDR2 SVGAGI. The CDR3: CASTQGQGRAEAFF. Here the CDR3 DNA reads TGCGCCAGCACCCAGGGACAGGGTAGGGCTGAAGCTTTCTTT.

The chain combines TRBV3-1 (or the pseudogene TRBV3-2) with TRBJ1-2; the D gene is possibly TRBD1 (6 bases). V gave up 4 bases and J gave up 4 bases, with 10 bases separating them. The germline V gene has CDR1 LGHDT and CDR2 YNNKEL (reference sequence). CDR3 size: 13 residues. The CDR3 is CASSPSDSYGYTF. The CDR3 DNA reads as TGTGCCAGCAGCCCCTCGGACAGCTATGGCTACACCTTC.

This rearrangement joins TRBV4-3 to TRBJ2-3; TRBD1 is a possible D gene (6 bases). Trimming shortened V by 1 base and J by 7 bases, and 18 bases separated the two germline ends. Germline-derived CDR1 and CDR2 are LGHNA and YSLEER. CDR3 size: 16 residues. CDR3 residues: CASSQAVGATRYTQYF. In DNA, the CDR3 is TGCGCCAGCAGCCAAGCCGTGGGGGCAACCCGCTATACGCAGTATTTT.

The genes are TRBV7-2 and TRBJ2-7, with 8 bases that match TRBD2. Per germline, CDR1 SGHTA and CDR2 FQGNSA. V shed 1 base, J shed 2 bases, and the junction held 4 bases outside the gene matches. This CDR3 contains 15 residues. The DNA for the CDR3 is TGTGCCAGCAGCTTAGATGCGGGGGGAACCTACGAGCAGTACTTC. Its translation is CASSLDAGGTYEQYF.

The chain couples TRBV6-4 to TRBJ2-3, with D unresolved. Germline V gene lookup returns CDR1 MRHNA and CDR2 SNTAGT. V shed 4 bases and J shed 0 bases, with 8 bases lying between them. The CDR3 totals 14 residues. CDR3 loop: CASSATSSTDTQYF. The CDR3 bases are TGTGCCAGCAGTGCGACTTCTAGCACAGATACGCAGTATTTT.

J is TRBJ2-7 and V is TRBV19, with TRBD1 matching 10 bases. The CDR3 is 14 amino acids. In germline, CDR1 is LNHDA, CDR2 SQIVND (reference sequence). The V gene end was trimmed by 4 bases and the J gene end by 3 bases; junction bases not matched to a gene: 3. For the CDR3, the DNA is TGTGCCAGTAGTAAAGACAGGGGGCTCTACGAGCAGTACTTC. It yields the protein CASSKDRGLYEQYF. The whole variable domain, filled in from reference TRBV19 and TRBJ2-7, reads DGGITQSPKYLFRKEGQNVTLSCEQNLNHDAMYWYRQDPGQGLRLIYYSQIVNDFQKGDIAEGYSVSREKKESFPLTVTSAQKNPTAFYLCASSKDRGLYEQYFGPGTRLTVT.

This clone was seen only a few times. The chain uses TRBV19 and TRBJ1-5; no reliable D call. CDR1 and CDR2 (germline): LNHDA, SQIVND (reference sequence). Between the trimmed V and J ends, which lost 5 bases and 2 bases, there was a span of 13 bases. The CDR3 spans 15 residues. The CDR3 coding sequence is TGTGCCAGTAGTCGGATGAGGGTCGGCAATCAGCCCCAGCATTTT. It encodes CASSRMRVGNQPQHF.

V and J are TRBV11-3 and TRBJ2-2; D remains ambiguous. The CDR3 extends over 12 amino acids. V gave up 8 bases and J gave up 6 bases, with 10 bases separating them. CDR1 is SGHNT, CDR2 YENEEA, per germline. The CDR3 DNA reads as TGTGCCAGCGGCCCGCGGTCCGGGGAGCTGTTTTTT. This translates into CASGPRSGELFF.

The chain joins TRBV2 to TRBJ2-3; D is possibly TRBD2 (6 bases). The germline V gene has CDR1 SNHLY and CDR2 FYNNEI. CDR3 length equals 11 residues. The V gene lost 7 bases and the J gene lost 8 bases, with 10 bases spanning the gap. CDR3 in DNA: TGTGCCAGCACTTCCGGGAGTACGCAGTATTTT. Protein sequence: CASTSGSTQYF.

The chain recombines TRBV6-5 with TRBJ2-3; D is ambiguous. Trimming stripped 4 bases from V and 7 bases from J, with 18 bases between. Germline CDR1 and CDR2: MNHEY and SVGAGI. The CDR3 has 15 amino acids. CDR3 protein: CASSSSLRGQNTQYF. CDR3 sequence (DNA): TGTGCCAGCAGTTCCTCCCTACGAGGCCAAAATACGCAGTATTTT.

The V call is TRBV6-1, the J call TRBJ2-5; TRBD1 matches at 11 bases. The V gene end was trimmed by 2 bases and the J gene end by 5 bases; junction bases not matched to a gene: 7. Germline CDR1 MNHNS, CDR2 SASEGT. This CDR3 contains 16 residues. The CDR3 sequence: CASSELGQGGFETQYF. Written as DNA, the CDR3 is TGTGCCAGCAGTGAACTGGGACAGGGGGGGTTCGAGACCCAGTACTTC.

The CDR3 loop reads CASSSPIKFAGDAGNTIYF. The CDR3 DNA reads TGTGCCAGCAGCTCCCCTATAAAGTTTGCCGGGGATGCTGGAAACACCATATATTTT. The rearrangement uses TRBV14 and TRBJ1-3; D call uncertain. The CDR3 contains 19 residues. Trimming pared 5 bases from V and 2 bases from J, leaving 25 bases between. From germline, CDR1 is SGHDN and CDR2 FVKESK.

V is TRBV13 and J is TRBJ1-2; 8 bases map to TRBD1. The CDR3 runs to 16 residues. V was pared by 4 bases and J by 7 bases, with 14 bases of the junction left unmatched. Germline V gene lookup returns CDR1 PRHDT and CDR2 FYEKMQ (reference sequence). CDR3 amino acids: CASSSVGTGPKGGYTF. The CDR3 DNA sequence: TGTGCCAGCAGCTCAGTCGGGACAGGACCAAAGGGTGGCTACACCTTC.

In this sample, this clone turned up once. The chain has TRBV6-1 and TRBJ1-5; TRBD1 might be the D (6 bases). The germline CDR1 and CDR2 sequences are MNHNS and SASEGT. This CDR3 contains 15 residues. V was pared by 0 bases and J by 9 bases, with 15 bases between. CDR3 in amino acids: CASSEASGAPRPQHF. DNA for the CDR3: TGTGCCAGCAGTGAAGCTTCAGGGGCCCCAAGGCCCCAGCATTTT.

The rearrangement uses TRBV5-4 and TRBJ1-1; D is unresolved. The germline CDR1 and CDR2 sequences are SGHNT and YYREEE (reference sequence). The CDR3 runs 14 residues. V shed 2 bases and J shed 2 bases, with 10 bases lying between them. CDR3: CASSFPEINTEAFF. Written as DNA, the CDR3 is TGTGCCAGCAGCTTCCCAGAAATCAACACTGAAGCTTTCTTT.

The chain links TRBV30 to TRBJ1-4, with D uncertain. The V and J ends lost 1 base and 4 bases respectively, with 10 bases between them. Germline CDR1 GTSNPN, CDR2 SVGIG (reference sequence). CDR3 length: 14 amino acids. CDR3 DNA: TGTGCCTGGAGTGACGGCAGGATTAATGAAAAACTGTTTTTT. Amino acid sequence: CAWSDGRINEKLFF.

The rearrangement joins TRBV5-1 to TRBJ1-1; no clear D gene. The CDR3 contains 13 residues. V lost 6 bases to trimming and J lost 0 bases, with 9 bases between them. The germline V gene has CDR1 SGHRS and CDR2 YFSETQ. CDR3 in amino acids: CASTLGVNTEAFF. The CDR3 bases are TGCGCCAGCACTCTCGGGGTGAACACTGAAGCTTTCTTT.

The chain has TRBV7-9 and TRBJ2-3; the D is unclear. The CDR3 is made up of 17 amino acids. V lost 2 bases and J lost 2, with 17 bases in between. Germline V gives CDR1 SEHNR, CDR2 FQNEAQ (reference sequence). The CDR3 sequence is CASSLSLSRSSTDTQYF. In DNA, the CDR3 is TGTGCCAGCAGCTTAAGCCTGTCCAGGTCCTCCACAGATACGCAGTATTTT.

The chain carries TRBV5-5 and TRBJ2-3; D may be TRBD1 (6 bases). The germline V gene has CDR1 SGHKS and CDR2 YYEKEE (reference sequence). V lost 3 bases and J lost 0, with 14 bases in between. This CDR3 is built from 16 residues. The CDR3 protein is CASSWGQAGSTDTQYF. For the CDR3, the DNA is TGTGCCAGCAGCTGGGGGCAGGCCGGCAGCACAGATACGCAGTATTTT.

The chain employs TRBV18 and TRBJ1-2; a weak D match, TRBD1 (6 bases). Germline assignment: CDR1 KGHSH and CDR2 LQKENI. This CDR3 spans 15 amino acids. V dropped 6 bases and J dropped 1 base, with 15 bases sitting between them. CDR3 amino acids: CASSPGPDSNYGYTF. Here the CDR3 DNA reads TGTGCCAGCTCCCCGGGGCCGGACAGTAACTATGGCTACACCTTC.

The chain carries TRBV6-5 and TRBJ1-2, with a possible D match to TRBD1 (5 bases). Trimming took off 0 bases at V and 6 bases at J, with 17 bases between the two ends. Germline lookup yields CDR1 MNHEY and CDR2 SVGAGI. The CDR3 runs 16 residues. CDR3 sequence reads: CASSYSIGAGSHGYTF. The CDR3 DNA reads as TGTGCCAGCAGTTACTCGATCGGGGCCGGGAGCCATGGCTACACCTTC.

This chain connects TRBV6-6 to TRBJ1-6; TRBD1 might be the D (5 bases). The length of the CDR3 is 16 residues. Germline-derived CDR1 and CDR2 are MNHNY and SVGAGI (reference sequence). V gave up 7 bases and J gave up 0 bases, with 13 bases separating them. The CDR3 DNA sequence: TGTGCCAGCAACAAACAGGCCTCCTCCTATAATTCACCCCTCCACTTT. Its protein is CASNKQASSYNSPLHF.